This TCR beta chain was sequenced in a study of T cells after posttransplantation cyclophosphamide. Study-wide points: Donor CD8+ memory clones often dominated recipient blood repertoires at later times. After PTCy, TRB diversity resembled that of CNI/methotrexate controls. Tissue-infiltrating T cells from skin or gut overlapped little with blood T cells.

The CDR3 spans 18 residues. In the case of this clone: Antigen specificity is unknown.

A marrow graft followed busulfan-fludarabine conditioning, with cyclophosphamide on days +3 and +4. Data came from immunoSEQ multiplex PCR; TCRdb stores just in-frame clones and leaves some out. The table shows roughly 4,700 clones, with about 82% occurring only once. The chain is built from TRBV21-1 and TRBJ2-7; the table's D gene call, TRBD2, was not cross checked with the DNA. TRBV21-1 is an annotated pseudogene. Material: PBMCs, obtained after allogeneic stem cell transplant with posttransplant cyclophosphamide. This TCR was sampled from a male patient aged 40-50 years who received an allogeneic stem cell transplant from a related donor, was CMV-positive, and had acute and chronic GVHD. A share of the T cells may be of graft donor origin. DNA for the CDR3: TGTGCCAGCAGCAAAGGCCAGCGGGAGGGCCCCCACTCCTACGAGCAGTACTTC. It codes for CASSKGQREGPHSYEQYF.